Listed below are T cell receptor beta chains from one sample, sequenced in a study of control samples from healthy donors and cancer patients. Generated by immunoSEQ multiplex PCR, the TCRdb table keeps only in-frame clones and is missing some. The top ten hold about 1.7% of the sample, which has about 64,000 clones, more than 90% seen once. The sequencing input was PBMCs. The receptor source for this set is a man aged 40-49 years with colorectal cancer. CDR3s include the opening cysteine and the closing phenylalanine or tryptophan. A D gene is named only where the DNA matches it firmly. Size tells how often a clone was seen (once, few, many) or the class of an expanded clone, and some rows leave it out.

- | TRBJ2-7 | - | TRBV30 | CAWSLPQNYEQYF | TGTGCCTGGAGTCTACCCCAAAACTACGAGCAGTACTTC
once | TRBJ1-1 | - | TRBV27 | CASSSRGGTEAFF | TGTGCCAGCAGTTCCAGGGGAGGGACTGAAGCTTTCTTT
- | TRBJ1-4 | - | TRBV7-3 | CASSLQAGSNEKLFF | TGTGCCAGCAGCTTACAGGCAGGGAGTAATGAAAAACTGTTTTTT
- | TRBJ1-2 | - | TRBV19 | CASSIGVSGYTF | TGTGCCAGTAGTATAGGTGTCTCTGGCTACACCTTC
few | TRBJ2-7 | TRBD1 | TRBV19 | CASSINYGTGGKEQYF | TGTGCCAGTAGTATAAACTACGGGACAGGGGGCAAAGAGCAGTACTTC
- | TRBJ1-4 | - | TRBV7-9 | CASSLSATNEKLFF | TGTGCCAGCAGCTTAAGCGCAACTAATGAAAAACTGTTTTTT
- | TRBJ2-2 | - | TRBV2 | CASKDRATTGELFF | TGTGCCAGCAAAGACAGAGCTACCACCGGGGAGCTGTTTTTT
once | TRBJ2-5 | - | TRBV7-3 | CASSRGGVQETQYF | TGTGCCAGCAGCCGCGGCGGGGTTCAAGAGACCCAGTACTTC
once | TRBJ2-3 | TRBD2 | TRBV7-3 | CASSPGLAPDTQYF | TGTGCCAGCAGTCCTGGACTAGCCCCAGATACGCAGTATTTT
- | TRBJ2-7 | - | TRBV6-5 | CASVGDTRGGEQYF | TGTGCCAGCGTAGGGGATACCCGGGGTGGTGAGCAGTACTTC
few | TRBJ1-1 | TRBD1 | TRBV7-2 | CASSAAGGNTEAFF | TGTGCCAGCAGCGCAGCAGGGGGGAACACTGAAGCTTTCTTT
few | TRBJ2-7 | - | TRBV2 | CASSELGSSYEQYF | TGTGCCAGCAGTGAACTAGGGAGCTCCTACGAGCAGTACTTC
- | TRBJ1-1 | - | TRBV5-6 | CASSLTMNTEAFF | TGTGCCAGCAGCTTGACAATGAACACTGAAGCTTTCTTT
- | TRBJ2-2 | - | TRBV5-1 | CASSLGSSLNTGELFF | TGCGCCAGCAGCTTGGGGAGTAGCCTAAACACCGGGGAGCTGTTTTTT
- | TRBJ1-1 | TRBD1 | TRBV5-4 | CASKGTGKGTTEAFF | TGTGCCAGTAAAGGGACAGGAAAAGGGACCACTGAAGCTTTCTTT
once | TRBJ1-3 | - | TRBV9 | CASSAGHRSGNTIYF | TGTGCCAGCAGCGCCGGACATCGATCTGGAAACACCATATATTTT
- | TRBJ2-2 | TRBD2 | TRBV5-1 | CASSSGLEGTGELFF | TGCGCCAGCAGCTCCGGACTAGAAGGCACCGGGGAGCTGTTTTTT
once | TRBJ2-7 | - | TRBV5-5 | CASSLASDEQYF | TGTGCCAGCAGCTTGGCGTCAGACGAGCAGTACTTC
- | TRBJ1-1 | - | TRBV2 | CASVRDVGRNTEAFF | TGTGCCAGCGTGAGGGACGTAGGTCGGAACACTGAAGCTTTCTTT
few | TRBJ1-1 | TRBD1 | TRBV4-3 | CASSSVRGITEAFF | TGCGCCAGCAGCTCCGTCAGGGGGATAACTGAAGCTTTCTTT
- | TRBJ1-5 | - | TRBV7-9 | CASSSTQYPNQPQHF | TGTGCCAGCAGCTCTACCCAATACCCTAATCAGCCCCAGCATTTT
- | TRBJ2-3 | - | TRBV21-1 | CASSNGGAGGRDTQYF | TGTGCCAGCAGCAATGGCGGTGCGGGGGGGCGCGATACGCAGTATTTT
- | TRBJ1-5 | - | TRBV18 | CASSPDSGNQPQHF | TGTGCCAGCTCACCCGACAGCGGCAATCAGCCCCAGCATTTT
- | TRBJ1-2 | - | TRBV4-1 | CASSQDRWGNYGYTF | TGCGCCAGCAGCCAAGATCGATGGGGGAACTATGGCTACACCTTC
- | TRBJ1-5 | TRBD1 | TRBV7-2 | CASSLAYQGTGIFSNQPQHF | TGTGCCAGCAGCTTAGCGTATCAAGGGACAGGGATTTTTAGCAATCAGCCCCAGCATTTT
- | TRBJ1-6 | - | TRBV4-1 | CASSQDPTSSYNSPLHF | TGCGCCAGCAGCCAAGATCCCACGAGCTCCTATAATTCACCCCTCCACTTT
once | TRBJ1-3 | - | TRBV7-9 | CASSPVGRTYSGNTIYF | TGTGCCAGCAGCCCGGTGGGACGGACTTACTCTGGAAACACCATATATTTT
- | TRBJ2-1 | - | TRBV10-3 | CAISEGKGNEQFF | TGTGCCATCAGTGAAGGAAAAGGGAATGAGCAGTTCTTC
- | TRBJ1-6 | TRBD1 | TRBV5-1 | CASSFSSDRGLKNSPLHF | TGCGCCAGCAGCTTTTCCTCGGACAGGGGGCTCAAAAATTCACCCCTCCACTTT
- | TRBJ2-1 | - | TRBV7-2 | CASSTRSGNEQFF | TGTGCCAGCAGCACCCGGTCGGGCAATGAGCAGTTCTTC
once | TRBJ1-1 | TRBD1 | TRBV6-5 | CASSHRDRNTEAFF | TGTGCCAGCAGTCACCGGGACAGGAACACTGAAGCTTTCTTT
- | TRBJ1-5 | - | TRBV12-3/TRBV12-4 | CASSPRENQPQHF | TGTGCCAGCAGCCCTCGAGAGAATCAGCCCCAGCATTTT
- | TRBJ2-2 | - | TRBV2 | CASMVNTGELFF | TGTGCCAGCATGGTAAACACCGGGGAGCTGTTTTTT
- | TRBJ2-1 | - | TRBV7-8 | CASSLVADDDFNNEQFF | TGTGCCAGCAGCTTAGTAGCGGACGACGACTTTAACAATGAGCAGTTCTTC
once | TRBJ2-3 | TRBD2 | TRBV14 | CASSPRLAGASDTQYF | TGTGCCAGCAGCCCTCGACTAGCGGGGGCTTCAGATACGCAGTATTTT
- | TRBJ1-2 | - | TRBV5-4 | CASSRGRLEPINYGYTF | TGTGCCAGCAGCCGGGGACGGTTAGAGCCTATCAACTATGGCTACACCTTC
- | TRBJ2-1 | - | TRBV5-1 | CASSLEGRTSHNEQFF | TGCGCCAGCAGCTTGGAAGGCCGGACTTCCCACAATGAGCAGTTCTTC
few | TRBJ1-5 | - | TRBV7-9 | CASSPDGAGSQPQHF | TGTGCCAGCAGCCCCGATGGGGCGGGTAGTCAGCCCCAGCATTTT
- | TRBJ2-1 | TRBD1 | TRBV24-1 | CATSDRDRDSNEQFF | TGTGCCACCAGTGACCGGGACAGGGATTCCAATGAGCAGTTCTTC
- | TRBJ1-4 | TRBD1 | TRBV5-1 | CASRRGQGGEKLFF | TGCGCCAGCAGACGGGGACAGGGTGGCGAAAAACTGTTTTTT
- | TRBJ2-7 | - | TRBV19 | CATRTHEQYF | TGTGCCACCCGGACCCACGAGCAGTACTTC
once | TRBJ1-2 | - | TRBV5-1 | CASSWGTKRGTGGYTF | TGCGCCAGCAGCTGGGGAACAAAAAGGGGAACGGGTGGCTACACCTTC
once | TRBJ2-3 | - | TRBV5-1 | CASSSGQVGTDTQYF | TGCGCCAGCAGCTCAGGTCAGGTTGGCACAGATACGCAGTATTTT
- | TRBJ1-5 | - | TRBV7-3 | CASSLIGGSNQPQHF | TGTGCCAGCAGCTTAATAGGGGGGAGCAATCAGCCCCAGCATTTT
- | TRBJ1-5 | - | TRBV21-1 | CASSTGGTAKSQHF | TGTGCCAGCAGCACGGGCGGGACAGCGAAGAGCCAGCATTTT
- | TRBJ2-7 | TRBD1 | TRBV7-2 | CASSLAGQGTYEQYF | TGTGCCAGCAGCTTAGCGGGACAGGGAACCTACGAGCAGTACTTC
- | TRBJ1-1 | - | TRBV9 | CASSVVPGENTEAFF | TGTGCCAGCAGCGTAGTTCCGGGGGAGAACACTGAAGCTTTCTTT
- | TRBJ1-1 | TRBD1 | TRBV5-3 | CARSLGGQGISPKNTEAFF | TGTGCCAGAAGCTTGGGGGGACAGGGAATATCCCCCAAGAACACTGAAGCTTTCTTT
- | TRBJ2-3 | TRBD1 | TRBV7-9 | CASSLGDREADTQYF | TGTGCCAGCAGCTTAGGGGACAGGGAGGCAGATACGCAGTATTTT
- | TRBJ1-2 | - | TRBV3-1/TRBV3-2 | CASSQVGQTGYTF | TGTGCCAGCAGCCAAGTAGGGCAAACTGGCTACACCTTC
- | TRBJ1-1 | TRBD1 | TRBV6-5 | CASSSPGGVNTEAFF | TGTGCCAGCAGTTCGCCAGGGGGCGTGAACACTGAAGCTTTCTTT